The 5 T cell receptor beta chains presented below share a single source sample, sequenced in a study of regulatory T cells in long-lasting Graves disease. Time point indicated: newly diagnosed GD, antithyroid drugs for less than 3 months. Extracted PBMC RNA gave rise to the TCR library. CDR3-region Arm-PCR and iRepertoire HTBI primers produced the TCR beta libraries. TCRdb re-derived calls from the multiplex PCR reads in MiXCR, one entry per CDR3 protein. Of a few hundred thousand distinct CDR3 sequences listed, approximately 12% are singletons. These data were also filed under a second study, of T cells in Graves' hyperthyroidism and ophthalmopathy.

Specimen: peripheral blood mononuclear cells (PBMCs), collected at new diagnosis, from a patient treated with antithyroid drugs. All receptors come from a woman aged 18-35 years with Graves disease.

The chain combines TRBV4-3 with TRBJ1-5, with unresolved D. CDR3 length: 14 amino acids. The germline V gene encodes CDR1 LGHNA and CDR2 YSLEER. Trimming took 0 bases from V and 4 from J, leaving 7 bases between them. DNA of the CDR3: TGCGCCAGCAGCCAAGATTTCAGAAATCAGCCCCAGCATTTT. It encodes CASSQDFRNQPQHF.

This clonotype was seen more than once but under ten times. This sequence joins TRBV6-1 and TRBJ1-1; D is unclear. This CDR3 is built from 14 residues. V dropped 6 bases and J dropped 5 bases, with 16 bases sitting between them. The germline CDR1 and CDR2 sequences are MNHNS and SASEGT. The CDR3 here is CASRRPGPGTEAFF. CDR3 in DNA: TGTGCCAGCAGGAGGCCGGGCCCCGGGACTGAAGCTTTCTTT.

Many counts were recorded for this clonotype. The J gene is TRBJ1-3, the V gene TRBV12-3 or TRBV12-4, with TRBD1 matching over 7 bases. This CDR3 has 17 residues. Unmatched junction bases numbered 10, after V lost 5 bases and J lost 0 bases. In nucleotides, the CDR3 is TGTGCCAGCAGTCAACCGGGACAGCTCATCTCTGGAAACACCATATATTTT. Translating gives CASSQPGQLISGNTIYF.

Points on this clonotype: A read error is likely here: a far larger clone is one base away. This chain uses TRBV11-2 with TRBJ2-1; D is perhaps TRBD1 (7 bases). CDR1 and CDR2 from the germline V gene are SGHAT and FQNNGV. Trimming took 5 bases from V and 9 from J, leaving 20 bases between them. This CDR3 has 15 amino acids. The CDR3: CASSLRDSGPREQFF. The CDR3, as DNA: TGTGCCAGCAGCCTCCGGGACAGCGGGCCCCGTGAGCAGTTCTTC.

This clonotype was detected many times. V and J are TRBV30 and TRBJ1-6; TRBD1 agrees at 7 bases. Germline V lookup: CDR1 GTSNPN, CDR2 SVGIG (reference sequence). The CDR3 is 18 residues long. The trim removed 4 bases at V and 0 bases at J, leaving 12 bases unmatched. The CDR3 sequence is CAWTRGMRLSSYNSPLHF. CDR3 sequence (DNA): TGTGCCTGGACCAGGGGGATGCGGTTGAGCTCCTATAATTCACCCCTCCACTTT. Using reference TRBV30 and TRBJ1-6 for the parts outside the CDR3, the full variable domain is SQTIHQWPATLVQPVGSPLSLECTVEGTSNPNLYWYRQAAGRGLQLLFYSVGIGQISSEVPQNLSASRPQDRQFILSSKKLLLSDSGFYLCAWTRGMRLSSYNSPLHFGNGTRLTVT.